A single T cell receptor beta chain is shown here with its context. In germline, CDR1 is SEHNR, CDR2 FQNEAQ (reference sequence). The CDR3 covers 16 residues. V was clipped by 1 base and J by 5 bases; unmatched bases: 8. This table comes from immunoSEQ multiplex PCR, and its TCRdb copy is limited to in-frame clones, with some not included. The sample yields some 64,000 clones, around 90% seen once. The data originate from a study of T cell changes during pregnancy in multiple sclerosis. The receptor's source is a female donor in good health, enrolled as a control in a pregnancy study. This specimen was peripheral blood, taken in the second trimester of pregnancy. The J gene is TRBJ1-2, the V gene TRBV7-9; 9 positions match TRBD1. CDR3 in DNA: TGTGCCAGCAGCTTAGTCGGGACAGGGTTGATGTATGGCTACACCTTC. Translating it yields CASSLVGTGLMYGYTF.